A single sample is the source of the 18 T cell receptor beta chains below, sequenced in a study of T cells in Graves' hyperthyroidism and ophthalmopathy. Amplified TCR beta CDR3 regions came from RNA transcripts. Researchers ran a first-round RT-PCR on the TCR CDR3 using the HTBI primer set. TCRdb fed the multiplex PCR reads into MiXCR, producing one record per CDR3 protein. The sample shows some 580,000 distinct CDR3 sequences, about 16% of them seen only once. Material for sequencing was blood. These receptor sequences come from a woman aged 40 to 50 with Graves' ophthalmopathy.

This clonotype was seen ten or more times. This CDR3 reads CASSHLQGSYNEQFF. CDR3 sequence (DNA): TGTGCCAGCAGCCATCTACAGGGATCCTACAATGAGCAGTTCTTC. This chain uses TRBV11-1 with TRBJ2-1; weak D call: TRBD1 (6 bases). The germline V gene encodes CDR1 SGHAT and CDR2 FQDESV (reference sequence). The CDR3 consists of 15 residues. Between the trimmed V and J ends, which lost 5 bases and 1 base, there was a span of 12 bases.

This clonotype was observed at least ten times. The chain links TRBV2 to TRBJ1-1; D unresolved. This CDR3 spans 11 amino acids. Per the germline V gene, CDR1 is SNHLY and CDR2 is FYNNEI. The ends were cut back, 4 bases at V and 7 bases at J, with 7 bases in the middle. CDR3 in DNA: TGTGCCAGCAGTGTTTTGGGTGAAGCTTTCTTT. Translation gives CASSVLGEAFF.

The V gene is TRBV3-1, the J gene TRBJ2-7, with no clear D. Germline V CDR1 and CDR2: LGHDT, YNNKEL (reference sequence). This CDR3 comprises 13 residues. The ends were cut back, 2 bases at V and 1 base at J, with 6 bases in the middle. The CDR3 reads CASSQSSSYEQYF. Here the CDR3 DNA reads TGTGCCAGCAGCCAATCTAGTTCCTACGAGCAGTACTTC.

Many counts were recorded for this clonotype. J is TRBJ2-1 and V is TRBV11-3; perhaps TRBD2 as D (6 bases). The CDR3 runs 17 residues. Trimming removed 6 bases at V and 6 bases at J, with 24 bases between. Germline V gene data show CDR1 as SGHNT and CDR2 as YENEEA. The CDR3 DNA sequence: TGTGCCAGCAGGTCAATCCCGGGCGGCCGGGGAGGCAATGAGCAGTTCTTC. Protein sequence: CASRSIPGGRGGNEQFF.

The CDR3 loop is CASKRDGAYNEQFF. The CDR3 nucleotides read TGTGCCAGTAAACGGGACGGCGCCTACAATGAGCAGTTCTTC. The gene calls are TRBV19 and TRBJ2-1; D tentatively fits TRBD1 or TRBD2 (5 bases each). The CDR3 has 14 amino acids. The V end lost 7 bases, the J end lost 2 bases, and 12 bases lay between the germline ends. Germline CDR1 LNHDA, CDR2 SQIVND (reference sequence).

This chain uses TRBV29-1 with TRBJ2-3, with D unresolved. The CDR3 length is 12 residues. CDR1 is SQVTM, CDR2 ANQGSEA, per germline. Trimming left V 4 bases short and J 2 bases short, with 7 bases between. The CDR3 loop reads CSVVENTDTQYF. CDR3 sequence (DNA): TGCAGCGTTGTGGAGAACACAGATACGCAGTATTTT.

The rearrangement links TRBV7-2 to TRBJ1-3, with TRBD1 matching over 8 bases. The V gene's germline CDR1 is SGHTA and CDR2 FQGNSA. The CDR3 has 16 residues. V was clipped by 3 bases and J by 0 bases; unmatched bases: 4. The CDR3 is CASSFQGARSGNTIYF. CDR3 nucleotide sequence: TGTGCCAGCAGCTTTCAGGGGGCCCGCTCTGGAAACACCATATATTTT.

The sample holds many counts of this clonotype. The chain is built from TRBV28 and TRBJ1-6; 8 positions match TRBD1. Trimming at V came to 6 bases and at J to 0 bases, leaving 13 bases not matched to a gene. Germline assignment: CDR1 MDHEN and CDR2 SYDVKM. This CDR3 has 19 amino acids. Written as DNA, the CDR3 is TGTGCCAGCAGACCGATAACAGGGGGACAGAGCTCCTATAATTCACCCCTCCACTTT. Protein product: CASRPITGGQSSYNSPLHF.

This clonotype has ten or more counts. The gene calls are TRBV7-8 and TRBJ2-1; D is possibly TRBD2 (5 bases). Trimming stripped 7 bases from V and 6 bases from J, with 19 bases between. The CDR3 runs 15 residues. Germline CDR1 SGHVS, CDR2 FQNEAQ. Here the CDR3 reads CASTSLRGRANEQFF. Here the CDR3 DNA reads TGTGCCAGCACGTCCCTGAGAGGGAGAGCCAATGAGCAGTTCTTC.

This clonotype showed up just a few times. The V gene is TRBV4-2, the J gene TRBJ2-7; possible D gene TRBD1, 5 bases. V gave up 0 bases and J gave up 2 bases, with 8 bases separating them. Germline CDR1 reads LGHNA; CDR2 reads YNFKEQ. This CDR3 has 14 residues. CDR3 nucleotide sequence: TGTGCCAGCAGCCAAGACAGGGTTACCTACGAGCAGTACTTC. Translated: CASSQDRVTYEQYF.

The chain combines TRBV25-1 with TRBJ2-4; D unresolved. CDR1 is MGHDK, CDR2 SYGVNS, per germline. Trimming removed 0 bases from V and 2 bases from J, with 8 bases in between. The CDR3 runs 15 residues. The CDR3 DNA reads TGTGCCAGCAGTGAATACGCAGGTCCCAAAAACATTCAGTACTTC. It is translated as CASSEYAGPKNIQYF.

This clonotype came up a few times. CDR3 loop: CSVVGGRQFSNNEQFF. CDR3 coding DNA: TGCAGCGTTGTGGGGGGGAGACAGTTTTCAAACAATGAGCAGTTCTTC. The V call is TRBV29-1, the J call TRBJ2-1; 7 nucleotides match TRBD2. The CDR3 length is 16 residues. In germline, CDR1 is SQVTM, CDR2 ANQGSEA. V was clipped by 4 bases and J by 5 bases; unmatched bases: 14.

This clonotype was counted at least ten times. This chain joins TRBV7-3 and TRBJ1-1; tentatively, D is TRBD1 (6 bases). The length of the CDR3 is 13 residues. Germline lookup yields CDR1 SGHTA and CDR2 FQGTGA. The germline V and J ends were trimmed by 4 bases and 4 bases, with 10 bases remaining between them. The CDR3 sequence: CASSSTGVTEAFF. CDR3 nucleotides: TGTGCCAGCAGCTCGACAGGCGTCACTGAAGCTTTCTTT.

This clonotype was seen a handful of times. This chain uses TRBV5-6 with TRBJ1-6; D is ambiguous. Trimming removed 7 bases at V and 9 bases at J, with 14 bases between. The CDR3 extends over 13 amino acids. The germline V gene has CDR1 SGHDT and CDR2 YYEEEE. As DNA, the CDR3 is TGTGCCAGCGCCGGGCAGGAGAGTTCACCCCTCCACTTT. Translated: CASAGQESSPLHF. The full variable domain, completed using reference TRBV5-6 and TRBJ1-6, is DAGVTQSPTHLIKTRGQQVTLRCSPKSGHDTVSWYQQALGQGPQFIFQYYEEEERQRGNFPDRFSGHQFPNYSSELNVNALLLGDSALYLCASAGQESSPLHFGNGTRLTVT.

This clonotype was recorded many times. This rearrangement joins TRBV9 to TRBJ2-1; 10 bases match TRBD2. The CDR3 sequence is 18 residues long. Germline CDR1 and CDR2: SGDLS and YYNGEE. The junction had 12 bases not matched to a gene; V was cut back by 0 bases and J by 6 bases. Written as DNA, the CDR3 is TGTGCCAGCAGCGTAGTCGGGGGGAGCGGGAGGGCCGGCAATGAGCAGTTCTTC. Encoded protein: CASSVVGGSGRAGNEQFF.

This rearrangement joins TRBV28 to TRBJ2-3; 10 nucleotides match TRBD2. Per germline, CDR1 MDHEN and CDR2 SYDVKM. The CDR3 consists of 15 residues. With 5 bases clipped from V and 7 bases from J, the junction kept 9 bases outside the gene matches. Here the CDR3 reads CASSLRRAGGYTQYF. CDR3 DNA: TGTGCCAGCAGTCTCCGGAGAGCGGGAGGGTATACGCAGTATTTT.

The table lists this clonotype with many counts. The chain has TRBV7-9 and TRBJ2-7; the D call may be TRBD1 or TRBD2 (6 bases each). The CDR3 contains 16 residues. V dropped 5 bases and J dropped 4 bases, with 21 bases sitting between them. CDR1 and CDR2 (germline): SEHNR, FQNEAQ (reference sequence). CDR3 sequence reads: CASSKGGGQSQYEQYF. The DNA of the CDR3 is TGTGCCAGCAGCAAGGGAGGTGGACAGTCACAATACGAGCAGTACTTC.

The chain joins TRBV20-1 to TRBJ2-1, with 7 bases aligning to TRBD2. Germline V CDR1 and CDR2: DFQATT, SNEGSKA (reference sequence). J lost 4 bases, V lost 0 bases, and 12 bases had no gene match. The CDR3 has 17 amino acids. The CDR3, as DNA: TGCAGTGCTAGAGAAACTCTAGTGGGAGGGCCATACAATGAGCAGTTCTTC. It translates to CSARETLVGGPYNEQFF.